This TCR beta chain came from a study of shared clonotypes between healthy human individuals. The CDR3 runs 15 residues. Germline values: CDR1 LNHNV, CDR2 YYDKDF (reference sequence). V lost 0 bases and J 2 bases, leaving 10 bases between the germline ends. CD8 cells classed as naive were CD45RO-negative and positively selected for CCR7, excluding terminally differentiated effector memory CD45RA+ cells. In the case of this clone: Its matching antigen is unknown. Other DNA sequences from this sample encode an identical CDR3 as well.

The study, taken as a whole, reports: Larger richness was generally estimated for naive than memory subsets.

Researchers ran the assay at a deep level. Authors' analysis steps: Quality scores were absent from the junction-only immunoSEQ sequences, so filtering differed. The repertoire was sequenced with immunoSEQ multiplex PCR; TCRdb's copy has only in-frame clones and lacks some. V, J and clone size were drawn from that table, and D and trimming were deduced from the DNA. Here the sample spans approximately 1.9 million clones, roughly 95% being singletons. Source material: naive CD8+ T cells from PBMCs. The receptor was isolated from a man aged 18 to 30 in good health. Some clones in this sample may be carry-over from other donors' samples. The chain recombines TRBV15 with TRBJ2-5; a possible D gene is TRBD2 (6 bases). As DNA, the CDR3 is TGTGCCACCAGCAGAGATCTGGGGGGTCAAGAGACCCAGTACTTC. The encoded protein is CATSRDLGGQETQYF.